These 6 T cell receptor beta chains share one sample of origin, sequenced in a study of blood T cell repertoires in COVID-19. The repertoire was sequenced with immunoSEQ multiplex PCR; TCRdb's copy has only in-frame clones and lacks some. In the table there are some 25,000 clones, about 92% of which are singletons. Sequencing used peripheral blood. These receptors were collected from a human donor in a cohort sampled during active COVID-19.

This chain connects TRBV7-3 to TRBJ2-7; no firm D call. The CDR3 has 13 amino acids. The V gene lost 2 bases and the J gene lost 0 bases, with 5 bases spanning the gap. Germline V gene sequence: CDR1 SGHTA, CDR2 FQGTGA. The CDR3 DNA follows: TGTGCCAGCAGCTTAGAGCACTCCTACGAGCAGTACTTC. Translation: CASSLEHSYEQYF.

This chain uses TRBV6-6 with TRBJ1-1; D may be TRBD1 (6 bases). This CDR3 contains 13 residues. CDR1 is MNHNY, CDR2 SVGAGI, per germline (reference sequence). With 5 bases removed from V and 5 bases from J, the gap between germline ends came to 12 bases. The CDR3 nucleotides read TGTGCCAGCAGTATCCAGGGGTGGACTGAAGCTTTCTTT. Residues: CASSIQGWTEAFF.

This chain connects TRBV28 to TRBJ1-6; no reliable D call. Trimming took 7 bases from V and 7 from J, leaving 20 bases between them. From germline, CDR1 is MDHEN and CDR2 SYDVKM. The CDR3 loop spans 16 amino acids. CDR3 in amino acids: CASTLGLLNPNSPLHF. In DNA form, the CDR3 reads TGTGCCAGCACCCTCGGTCTGCTCAACCCCAATTCACCCCTCCACTTT.

The genes are TRBV11-3 and TRBJ2-4, with TRBD2 as a possible D gene (5 bases). This CDR3 spans 20 amino acids. Trimming cost V 0 bases and J 1 base, with 22 bases left between them. The V gene's germline CDR1 is SGHNT and CDR2 YENEEA. This chain's CDR3 is CASSLDYWQPEGRAKNIQYF. As DNA, the CDR3 is TGTGCCAGCAGCTTAGATTATTGGCAGCCCGAGGGTCGTGCCAAAAACATTCAGTACTTC.

The gene calls are TRBV6-2 or TRBV6-3 and TRBJ2-1, with 8 positions matching TRBD2. J gave up 3 bases and V 6 bases, and 7 bases lay outside the gene matches. The length of the CDR3 is 15 residues. The germline V gene encodes CDR1 MNHEY and CDR2 SVGEGT. CDR3 amino acids: CASSIGGGHYNEQFF. CDR3 nucleotides: TGTGCCAGCAGCATCGGGGGGGGTCACTACAATGAGCAGTTCTTC.

This chain links TRBV6-2 or TRBV6-3 with TRBJ2-3; TRBD2 aligns across 12 bases. The germline gives CDR1 MNHEY, CDR2 SVGEGT. This CDR3 region has 16 residues. Unmatched junction bases numbered 7, after V lost 5 bases and J lost 4 bases. The CDR3 sequence: CASSALAGGRSDTQYF. Here the CDR3 DNA reads TGTGCCAGCAGTGCCCTAGCGGGGGGGCGATCAGATACGCAGTATTTT.